This T cell receptor (beta chain) comes out of a study of regulatory and conventional T cells in RAG deficiency. TCRdb's table, derived via immunoSEQ multiplex PCR, lists solely in-frame clones and lacks some. The table records about 28,000 clones, about nine tenths of them present only once. V trimming: 1 base; J trimming: 6 bases; junction bases outside the gene matches: 2. CDR1 is MNHEY and CDR2 is SVGAGI in the germline V gene. The CDR3 is made up of 13 amino acids. The sorted regulatory T cells were CD4+, CD25-high and CD127-low, with genomic DNA sequenced. These data also featured in a second study, about regulatory T cells. According to that study: The PCR used 52 TRBV and 13 TRBJ primers.

The chain has TRBV6-5 and TRBJ1-2; 7 positions match TRBD1. The sequenced sample was Tregs sorted from blood. The TCR was taken from a human donor in good health. CDR3 in amino acids: CASSYWQGDGYTF. CDR3 in DNA: TGTGCCAGCAGTTACTGGCAGGGGGATGGCTACACCTTC.